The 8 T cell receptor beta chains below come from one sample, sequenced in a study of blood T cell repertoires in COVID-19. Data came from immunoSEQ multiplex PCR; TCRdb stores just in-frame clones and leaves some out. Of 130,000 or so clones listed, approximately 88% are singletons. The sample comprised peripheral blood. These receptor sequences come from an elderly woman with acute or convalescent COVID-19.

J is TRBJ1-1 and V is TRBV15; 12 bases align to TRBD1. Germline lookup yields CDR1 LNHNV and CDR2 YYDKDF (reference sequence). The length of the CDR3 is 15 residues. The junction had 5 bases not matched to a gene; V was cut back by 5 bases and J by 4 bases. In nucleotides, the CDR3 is TGTGCCACCAGCCGGGACAGGGGGCCCGGCACTGAAGCTTTCTTT. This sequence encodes CATSRDRGPGTEAFF.

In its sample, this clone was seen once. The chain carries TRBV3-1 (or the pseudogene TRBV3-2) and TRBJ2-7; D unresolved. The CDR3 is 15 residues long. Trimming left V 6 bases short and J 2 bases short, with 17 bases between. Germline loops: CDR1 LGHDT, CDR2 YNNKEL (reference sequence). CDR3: CASRMVNPIAYEQYF. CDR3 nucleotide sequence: TGTGCCAGCAGAATGGTCAACCCAATAGCCTACGAGCAGTACTTC.

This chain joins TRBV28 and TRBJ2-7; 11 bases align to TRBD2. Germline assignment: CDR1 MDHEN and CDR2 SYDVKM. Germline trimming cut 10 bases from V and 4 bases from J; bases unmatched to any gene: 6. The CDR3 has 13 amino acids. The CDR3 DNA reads TGTGCCACTAGAACTAGCGGGAGATACGAGCAGTACTTC. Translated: CATRTSGRYEQYF.

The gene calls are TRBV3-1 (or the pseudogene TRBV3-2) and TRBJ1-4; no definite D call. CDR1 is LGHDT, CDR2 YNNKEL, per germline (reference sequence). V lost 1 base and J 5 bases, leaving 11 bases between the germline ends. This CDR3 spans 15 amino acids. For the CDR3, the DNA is TGTGCCAGCAGCCAAGGCGCGTCGGGAAATGAAAAACTGTTTTTT. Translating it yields CASSQGASGNEKLFF.

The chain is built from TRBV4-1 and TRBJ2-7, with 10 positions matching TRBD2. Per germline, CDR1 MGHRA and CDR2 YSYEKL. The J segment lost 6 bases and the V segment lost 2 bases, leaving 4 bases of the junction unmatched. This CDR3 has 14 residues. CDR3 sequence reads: CASSQYLAGVEQYF. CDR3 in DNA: TGCGCCAGCAGCCAATACCTAGCGGGAGTCGAGCAGTACTTC.

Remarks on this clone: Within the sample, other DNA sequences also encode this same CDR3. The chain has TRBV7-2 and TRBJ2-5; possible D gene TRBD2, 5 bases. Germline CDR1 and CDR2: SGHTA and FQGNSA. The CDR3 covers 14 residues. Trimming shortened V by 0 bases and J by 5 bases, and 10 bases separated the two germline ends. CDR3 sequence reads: CASSLAGVGETQYF. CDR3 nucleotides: TGTGCCAGCAGCTTAGCGGGAGTGGGGGAGACCCAGTACTTC.

In DNA, the CDR3 is TGTGCCAGTCTGGACAGGGGCAATCAGCCCCAGCATTTT. Translated: CASLDRGNQPQHF. The chain links TRBV19 to TRBJ1-5, with TRBD1 matching over 8 bases. Germline CDR1 reads LNHDA; CDR2 reads SQIVND (reference sequence). J lost 2 bases, V lost 8 bases, and 2 bases had no gene match. The CDR3 is 13 residues long.

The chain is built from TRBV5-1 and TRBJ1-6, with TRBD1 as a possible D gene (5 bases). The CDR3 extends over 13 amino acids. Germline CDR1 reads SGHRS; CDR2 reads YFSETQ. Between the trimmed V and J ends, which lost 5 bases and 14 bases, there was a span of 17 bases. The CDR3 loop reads CASSPGGARALHF. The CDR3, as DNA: TGCGCCAGCAGTCCTGGAGGGGCCCGGGCCCTCCACTTT.